These 15 T cell receptor beta chains came from one sample sequenced in a study of early T cells in non-severe SARS-CoV-2 infection. One entry per CDR3 protein results from TCRdb running MiXCR on the 5' RACE reads. The profile covers roughly 60,000 distinct CDR3 sequences, with under 15% appearing a single time and more than 3.5% taken by the ten largest. What was sequenced was whole blood. These receptors were collected from an adult who was a healthcare worker with PCR-confirmed SARS-CoV-2 infection or an uninfected control (not recorded which).

V and J are TRBV9 and TRBJ2-7; 10 bases map to TRBD1. The ends lost 3 bases at V and 6 bases at J; junction bases unmatched: 0. Germline V gene sequence: CDR1 SGDLS, CDR2 YYNGEE. This CDR3 has 12 amino acids. The CDR3, as DNA: TGTGCCAGCAGCGGACAGGGGGCCGAGCAGTACTTC. Amino acid sequence: CASSGQGAEQYF. The variable domain in full, completed from reference TRBV9 and TRBJ2-7, reads DSGVTQTPKHLITATGQRVTLRCSPRSGDLSVYWYQQSLDQGLQFLIQYYNGEERAKGNILERFSAQQFPDLHSELNLSSLELGDSALYFCASSGQGAEQYFGPGTRLTVT.

Many counts were recorded for this clonotype. This chain joins TRBV7-6 and TRBJ2-5, with a possible D match to TRBD1 (7 bases). Germline CDR1 and CDR2: SGHVS and FNYEAQ. The length of the CDR3 is 19 residues. V shed 1 base and J shed 6 bases, with 27 bases lying between them. For the CDR3, the DNA is TGTGCCAGCAGCTTAGACCTAGGAGGGGGCCAAAGTTTGGTAAAGACCCAGTACTTC. Amino acids: CASSLDLGGGQSLVKTQYF.

In this sample, this clonotype turned up a few times. The chain has TRBV29-1 and TRBJ1-1, with a weak D call TRBD1 (6 bases). In germline, CDR1 is SQVTM, CDR2 ANQGSEA. This CDR3 is 14 amino acids long. Trimming shortened V by 7 bases and J by 6 bases, and 21 bases separated the two germline ends. The CDR3 is CSARSGLTGSEAFF. CDR3 coding DNA: TGCAGCGCACGGTCTGGGCTTACAGGGTCTGAAGCTTTCTTT. Together with reference TRBV29-1 and TRBJ1-1, the CDR3 gives the full variable domain: SAVISQKPSRDICQRGTSLTIQCQVDSQVTMMFWYRQQPGQSLTLIATANQGSEATYESGFVIDKFPISRPNLTFSTLTVSNMSPEDSSIYLCSARSGLTGSEAFFGQGTRLTVV.

This clonotype was counted a few times. The genes are TRBV19 and TRBJ2-1; no definite D call. Germline loops: CDR1 LNHDA, CDR2 SQIVND (reference sequence). Trimming removed 8 bases at V and 1 base at J, with 9 bases between. The CDR3 consists of 13 residues. The CDR3 loop reads CASRLGSYNEQFF. The CDR3 nucleotides read TGTGCCAGTCGCCTTGGGTCCTACAATGAGCAGTTCTTC.

By proportion, this clonotype is medium-sized. J is TRBJ2-2 and V is TRBV18; 8 nucleotides line up with TRBD1. Germline V gene lookup returns CDR1 KGHSH and CDR2 LQKENI. This CDR3 contains 16 residues. Trimming at V came to 2 bases and at J to 7 bases, leaving 9 bases not matched to a gene. The CDR3 sequence is CASSPAGTGGNGELFF. The CDR3 region has the DNA TGTGCCAGCTCACCAGCCGGGACAGGTGGAAACGGGGAGCTGTTTTTT.

This chain uses TRBV7-2 with TRBJ2-7; D is possibly TRBD1 (7 bases). V was trimmed by 1 base and J by 2 bases, leaving 15 bases between them. CDR1 is SGHTA, CDR2 FQGNSA, per germline. This CDR3 region has 16 residues. The CDR3 protein is CASSLVGRRGAYEQYF. DNA of the CDR3: TGTGCCAGCAGCTTAGTCGGACGCAGGGGGGCCTACGAGCAGTACTTC.

This clonotype turned up a few times. A read error may produce the germline difference seen at one junction end. The rearrangement joins TRBV2 to TRBJ2-1; D possibly corresponds to TRBD1 (6 bases). The CDR3 runs 13 residues. Per the germline V gene, CDR1 is SNHLY and CDR2 is FYNNEI. The DNA of the CDR3 is TGTGCCAGCAGAGAAGGACAGAACAATGAGCAGTTCTTC. Translated: CASREGQNNEQFF.

This clonotype was counted between two and nine times. The chain carries TRBV19 and TRBJ2-1; D ambiguous. CDR1 and CDR2 (germline): LNHDA, SQIVND (reference sequence). This CDR3 is built from 11 residues. Trimming took off 3 bases at V and 9 bases at J, with 6 bases between the two ends. The CDR3 nucleotides read TGTGCCAGTAGTATGATTGGTGAGCAGTTCTTC. Translated, it gives CASSMIGEQFF. Full variable domain (rest looked up from reference TRBV19 and TRBJ2-1): DGGITQSPKYLFRKEGQNVTLSCEQNLNHDAMYWYRQDPGQGLRLIYYSQIVNDFQKGDIAEGYSVSREKKESFPLTVTSAQKNPTAFYLCASSMIGEQFFGPGTRLTVL.

The rearrangement links TRBV7-2 to TRBJ2-5; 7 bases align to TRBD2. The length of the CDR3 is 17 residues. V was pared by 2 bases and J by 4 bases, with 13 bases of the junction left unmatched. Germline-derived CDR1 and CDR2 are SGHTA and FQGNSA. The CDR3 spells CASSLIGGVREGETQYF. The CDR3 bases are TGTGCCAGCAGCTTAATCGGCGGGGTCAGGGAGGGAGAGACCCAGTACTTC.

This clonotype occurred once. An end of the junction does not agree with germline; a read error may underlie this. This chain links TRBV6-5 with TRBJ2-7; D is perhaps TRBD2 (6 bases). CDR1 is MNHEY, CDR2 SVGAGI, per germline. The CDR3 is made up of 15 amino acids. The CDR3 sequence is CASSKPGLSSYERYF. The CDR3 nucleotides are TGTGCCAGCAGTAAACCGGGACTCAGCTCCTACGAGCGGTACTTC.

This clonotype has ten or more counts. J is TRBJ2-4 and V is TRBV6-6, with a possible D match to TRBD1 (6 bases). V was trimmed by 3 bases and J by 1 base, leaving 13 bases between them. The CDR3 runs to 16 residues. Germline V gene data show CDR1 as MNHNY and CDR2 as SVGAGI (reference sequence). CDR3 DNA sequence: TGTGCCAGCAGTTATGGGTCAGGGGAGGCCAAAAACATTCAGTACTTC. This codes for CASSYGSGEAKNIQYF.

This clonotype was counted a few times. The chain has TRBV6-5 and TRBJ1-2; tentative D call: TRBD1 (6 bases). Germline-derived CDR1 and CDR2 are MNHEY and SVGAGI. CDR3 length: 15 amino acids. The germline V and J ends were trimmed by 0 bases and 1 base, with 9 bases remaining between them. CDR3 region: CASSYSRGSNYGYTF. CDR3 in DNA: TGTGCCAGCAGTTACTCGAGGGGGAGTAACTATGGCTACACCTTC.

The table lists this clonotype with a few counts. The chain carries TRBV7-9 and TRBJ2-5, with 10 bases lining up with TRBD2. CDR1 SEHNR and CDR2 FQNEAQ come from the germline V gene (reference sequence). The V segment lost 11 bases and the J segment 4 bases; nucleotides outside the gene matches: 4. The CDR3 has 12 residues. The CDR3 loop is CAGSSGGETQYF. The CDR3 bases are TGTGCCGGATCTAGCGGGGGAGAGACCCAGTACTTC. Based on the CDR3 plus reference TRBV7-9 and TRBJ2-5, the full variable domain is DTGVSQNPRHKITKRGQNVTFRCDPISEHNRLYWYRQTLGQGPEFLTYFQNEAQLEKSRLLSDRFSAERPKGSFSTLEIQRTEQGDSAMYLCAGSSGGETQYFGPGTRLLVL.

The chain employs TRBV11-2 and TRBJ2-3; a possible D gene is TRBD1 (5 bases). Germline CDR1 SGHAT, CDR2 FQNNGV. V lost 1 base, J lost 4 bases, and 9 bases lay in between. The CDR3 loop spans 14 amino acids. The CDR3 region is CASSLGGRADTQYF. Here the CDR3 DNA reads TGTGCCAGCAGCTTAGGTGGCAGGGCAGATACGCAGTATTTT.

The rearrangement uses TRBV6-5 and TRBJ2-7, with TRBD1 matching over 9 bases. The CDR3 has 14 amino acids. The trim removed 7 bases at V and 6 bases at J, leaving 10 bases unmatched. CDR1 is MNHEY, CDR2 SVGAGI, per germline. The CDR3 DNA is TGTGCCAGCATCCCACAGGGGGCAGTAGGCGAGCAGTACTTC. Protein sequence: CASIPQGAVGEQYF.